This TCR beta chain emerged from a study of identical twins. This clonotype was recorded at least ten times. Germline V gene data show CDR1 as DFQATT and CDR2 as SNEGSKA (reference sequence). V lost 0 bases to trimming and J lost 5 bases; unmatched junction nucleotides: 4. The CDR3 spans 15 residues. TCRdb analysed the 5' RACE reads with MiXCR anew, one entry per CDR3 protein. The sample records approximately 690,000 distinct CDR3 sequences, over 5% being singletons. V usage is TRBV20-1 and J usage is TRBJ2-3; 11 bases map to TRBD2. This TCR came from a young man in good health. The sample was naive T cells sorted from blood. CDR3 sequence: CSARDRLAGLDTQYF. The DNA for the CDR3 is TGCAGTGCTAGAGATCGACTAGCGGGATTAGATACGCAGTATTTT.